The present T cell receptor beta chain was sequenced within a study of CD8 T cells in ankylosing spondylitis. Study findings and constraints: Characteristic of ankylosing spondylitis blood, it appeared, was a TCR beta motif comprising roughly eight highly homologous variants.

Trimming cost V 3 bases and J 3 bases, with 8 bases left between them. CDR1 and CDR2 from the germline V gene are MGHDK and SYGVNS. The CDR3 covers 13 residues. Libraries of TCR beta came from quantitative 5'-RACE with molecular barcodes. TCRdb reprocessed the 5' RACE reads with MiXCR, giving one entry per CDR3 protein. The sample has about 330,000 distinct CDR3 sequences, less than 10% seen once. For this clonotype: Antigen unknown.

V gene TRBV25-1 combines with J gene TRBJ2-5; no firm D call. Sequencing input: blood, either unsorted or a sorted T cell fraction (not recorded which). This receptor was taken from a male donor with ankylosing spondylitis. The CDR3 here is CASSESGKETQYF. CDR3 bases: TGTGCCAGCAGTGAGTCAGGCAAAGAGACCCAGTACTTC.